This TCR beta chain was retrieved from a study of cytomegalovirus exposure and HLA in healthy donors. The overall study: As released early, the data held about 85 million unique TCRs from HLA-typed donors. General study results and limits: The study reported that TCR beta sequences accurately predicted HLA-A and HLA-B alleles in most subjects. Analysis was carried out at a later point, and it linked a missense DCLRE1C variant to TCR beta V- and J-gene trimming. In an earlier analysis, productive rearrangement rates for most beta V segments clustered near 87% or 30%.

The CDR3 has 17 residues. CDR1 and CDR2 from the germline V gene are MGHDK and SYGVNS. With V trimmed by 4 bases and J by 5 bases, 11 bases remained unmatched. For this clone: Antigen specificity is unknown.

PCR was performed using 60 Vbeta and 13 Jbeta primers. Only in-frame clones appear in the TCRdb table, and some are missing; sequencing was by immunoSEQ multiplex PCR. Among 150,000 or so clones listed, around 74% were seen once. The sample consisted of PBMCs. This TCR came from a man between 18 and 29 years old in good health and CMV-seronegative. The chain carries TRBV25-1 and TRBJ1-6, with 7 bases identical to TRBD1. This chain's CDR3 is CASSGPGQIWDNSPLHF. DNA of the CDR3: TGTGCCAGCAGTGGCCCGGGACAGATCTGGGATAATTCACCCCTCCACTTT.